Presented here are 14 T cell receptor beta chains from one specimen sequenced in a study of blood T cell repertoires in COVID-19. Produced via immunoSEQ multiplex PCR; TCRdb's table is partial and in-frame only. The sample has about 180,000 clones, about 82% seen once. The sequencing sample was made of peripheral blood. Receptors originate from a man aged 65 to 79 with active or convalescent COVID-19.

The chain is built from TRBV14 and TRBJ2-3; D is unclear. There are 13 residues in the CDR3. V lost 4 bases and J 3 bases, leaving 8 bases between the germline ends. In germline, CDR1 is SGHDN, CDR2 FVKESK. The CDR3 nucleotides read TGTGCCAGCAGCCCCTTCTTAACAGATACGCAGTATTTT. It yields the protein CASSPFLTDTQYF. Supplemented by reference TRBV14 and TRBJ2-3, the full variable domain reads EAGVTQFPSHSVIEKGQTVTLRCDPISGHDNLYWYRRVMGKEIKFLLHFVKESKQDESGMPNNRFLAERTGGTYSTLKVQPAELEDSGVYFCASSPFLTDTQYFGPGTRLTVL.

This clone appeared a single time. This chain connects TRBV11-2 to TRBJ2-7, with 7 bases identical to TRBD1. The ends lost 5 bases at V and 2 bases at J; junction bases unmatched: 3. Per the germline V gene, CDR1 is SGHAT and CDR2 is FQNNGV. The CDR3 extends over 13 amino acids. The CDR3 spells CASSPTGAYEQYF. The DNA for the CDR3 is TGTGCCAGCAGCCCTACAGGGGCCTACGAGCAGTACTTC.

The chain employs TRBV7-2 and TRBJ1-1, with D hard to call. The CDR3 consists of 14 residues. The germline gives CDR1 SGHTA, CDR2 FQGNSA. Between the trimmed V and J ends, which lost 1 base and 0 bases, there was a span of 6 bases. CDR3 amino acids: CASSLDTVNTEAFF. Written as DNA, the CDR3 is TGTGCCAGCAGCTTAGACACAGTGAACACTGAAGCTTTCTTT.

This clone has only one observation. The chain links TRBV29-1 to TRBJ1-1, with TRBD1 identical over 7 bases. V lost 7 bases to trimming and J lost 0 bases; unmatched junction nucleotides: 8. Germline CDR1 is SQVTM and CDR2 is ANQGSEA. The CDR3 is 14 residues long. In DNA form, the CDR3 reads TGCAGCGCCATACGGGACAGTATGAACACTGAAGCTTTCTTT. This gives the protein CSAIRDSMNTEAFF.

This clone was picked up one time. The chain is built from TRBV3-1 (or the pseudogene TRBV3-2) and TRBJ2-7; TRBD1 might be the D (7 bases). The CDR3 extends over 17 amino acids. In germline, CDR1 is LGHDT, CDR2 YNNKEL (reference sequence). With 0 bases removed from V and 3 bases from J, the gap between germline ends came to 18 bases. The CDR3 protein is CASSQDAGTEYDYEQYF. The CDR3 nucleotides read TGTGCCAGCAGCCAAGATGCGGGGACAGAGTACGACTACGAGCAGTACTTC.

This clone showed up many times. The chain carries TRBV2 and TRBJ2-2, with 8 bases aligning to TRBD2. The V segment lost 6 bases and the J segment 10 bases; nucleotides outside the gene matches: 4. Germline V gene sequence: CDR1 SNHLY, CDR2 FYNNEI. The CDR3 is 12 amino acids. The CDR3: CASSLSGEELFF. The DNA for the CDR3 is TGTGCCAGCAGCCTTAGCGGGGAGGAGCTGTTTTTT.

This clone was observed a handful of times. The CDR3 DNA is TGTGCCAGCAGCCATAATGTGCCGAGCGGGTCAATACCCTACAATGAGCAGTTCTTC. It specifies CASSHNVPSGSIPYNEQFF. The chain is built from TRBV3-1 (or the pseudogene TRBV3-2) and TRBJ2-1; D possibly corresponds to TRBD2 (6 bases). Germline CDR1 LGHDT, CDR2 YNNKEL (reference sequence). The V gene lost 3 bases and the J gene lost 2 bases, with 23 bases spanning the gap. The CDR3 covers 19 residues.

The CDR3 nucleotides read TGTGCCAGCAGCACTCCGGCGGGAGGGAATGAGCAGTTCTTC. It codes for CASSTPAGGNEQFF. J is TRBJ2-1 and V is TRBV5-6; 9 bases match TRBD2. V shed 4 bases and J 7 bases; nucleotides not matched to a gene: 6. The CDR3 loop spans 14 amino acids. The germline gives CDR1 SGHDT, CDR2 YYEEEE. The entire variable domain, with the rest obtained from reference TRBV5-6 and TRBJ2-1, is as follows: DAGVTQSPTHLIKTRGQQVTLRCSPKSGHDTVSWYQQALGQGPQFIFQYYEEEERQRGNFPDRFSGHQFPNYSSELNVNALLLGDSALYLCASSTPAGGNEQFFGPGTRLTVL.

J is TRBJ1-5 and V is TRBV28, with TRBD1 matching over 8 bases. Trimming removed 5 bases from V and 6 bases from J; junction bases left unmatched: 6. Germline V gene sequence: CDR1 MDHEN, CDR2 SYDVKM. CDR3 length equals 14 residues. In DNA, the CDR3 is TGTGCCAGCAGTCCCTGGGACAGGCGTCAGCCCCAGCATTTT. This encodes CASSPWDRRQPQHF.

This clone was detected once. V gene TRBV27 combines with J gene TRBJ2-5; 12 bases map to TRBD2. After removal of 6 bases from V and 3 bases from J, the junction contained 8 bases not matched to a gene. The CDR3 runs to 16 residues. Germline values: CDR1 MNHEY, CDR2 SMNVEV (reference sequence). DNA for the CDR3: TGTGCCAGCAGCCCTGGGACTAGCGGGTTTAAAGAGACCCAGTACTTC. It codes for CASSPGTSGFKETQYF.

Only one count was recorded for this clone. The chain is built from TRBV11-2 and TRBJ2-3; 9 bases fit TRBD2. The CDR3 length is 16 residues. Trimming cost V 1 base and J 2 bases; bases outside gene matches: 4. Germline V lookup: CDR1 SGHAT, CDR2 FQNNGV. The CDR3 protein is CASSLGLADSTDTQYF. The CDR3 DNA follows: TGTGCCAGCAGCTTAGGACTAGCGGATTCCACAGATACGCAGTATTTT.

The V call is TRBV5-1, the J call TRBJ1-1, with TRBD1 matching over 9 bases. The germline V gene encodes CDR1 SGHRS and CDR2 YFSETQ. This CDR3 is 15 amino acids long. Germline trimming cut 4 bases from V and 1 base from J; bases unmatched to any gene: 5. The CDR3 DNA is TGCGCCAGCAGCCGGGACAGGGAGGGGAACACTGAAGCTTTCTTT. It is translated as CASSRDREGNTEAFF.

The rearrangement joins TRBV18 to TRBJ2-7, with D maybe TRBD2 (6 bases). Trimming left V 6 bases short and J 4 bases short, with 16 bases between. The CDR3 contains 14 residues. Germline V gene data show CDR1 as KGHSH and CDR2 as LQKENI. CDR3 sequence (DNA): TGTGCCAGCTCGCTCCAGGAGGGTATATACGAGCAGTACTTC. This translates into CASSLQEGIYEQYF.

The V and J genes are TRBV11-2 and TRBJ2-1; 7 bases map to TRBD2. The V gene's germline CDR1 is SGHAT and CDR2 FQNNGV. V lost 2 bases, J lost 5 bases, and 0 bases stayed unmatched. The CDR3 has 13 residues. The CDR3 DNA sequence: TGTGCCAGCAGCTTACGGGGGGACAATGAGCAGTTCTTC. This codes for CASSLRGDNEQFF.